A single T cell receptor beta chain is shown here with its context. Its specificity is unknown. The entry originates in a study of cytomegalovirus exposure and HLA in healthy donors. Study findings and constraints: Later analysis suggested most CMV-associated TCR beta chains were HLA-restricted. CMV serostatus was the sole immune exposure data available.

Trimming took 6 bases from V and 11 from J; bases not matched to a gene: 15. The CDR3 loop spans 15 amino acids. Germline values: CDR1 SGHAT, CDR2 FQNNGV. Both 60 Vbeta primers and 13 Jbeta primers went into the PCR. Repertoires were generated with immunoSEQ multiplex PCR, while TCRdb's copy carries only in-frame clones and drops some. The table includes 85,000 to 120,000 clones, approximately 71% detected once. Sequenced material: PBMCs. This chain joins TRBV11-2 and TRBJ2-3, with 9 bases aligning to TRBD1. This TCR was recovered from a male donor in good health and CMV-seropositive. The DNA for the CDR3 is TGTGCCAGCAGACTCCCCGGGACAGGGAATTATAGGCAGTATTTT. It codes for CASRLPGTGNYRQYF.